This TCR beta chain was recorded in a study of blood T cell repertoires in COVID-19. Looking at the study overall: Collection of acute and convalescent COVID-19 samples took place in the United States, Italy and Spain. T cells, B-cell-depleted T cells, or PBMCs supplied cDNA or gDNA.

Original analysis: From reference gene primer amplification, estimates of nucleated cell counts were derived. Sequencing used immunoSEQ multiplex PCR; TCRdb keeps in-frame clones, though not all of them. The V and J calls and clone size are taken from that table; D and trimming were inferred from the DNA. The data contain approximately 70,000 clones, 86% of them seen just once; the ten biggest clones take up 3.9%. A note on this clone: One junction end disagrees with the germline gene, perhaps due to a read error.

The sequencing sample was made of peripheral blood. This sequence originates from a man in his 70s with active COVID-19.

The CDR3 region is CASSLGPSGSQQYF. In DNA form, the CDR3 reads TGTGCTAGCAGCTTAGGGCCTAGCGGGAGCCAGCAGTACTTC. This chain links TRBV7-7 with TRBJ2-7; 10 bases agree with TRBD2. CDR3 length: 14 residues. Germline loops: CDR1 SSHAT, CDR2 FNYEAQ (reference sequence).